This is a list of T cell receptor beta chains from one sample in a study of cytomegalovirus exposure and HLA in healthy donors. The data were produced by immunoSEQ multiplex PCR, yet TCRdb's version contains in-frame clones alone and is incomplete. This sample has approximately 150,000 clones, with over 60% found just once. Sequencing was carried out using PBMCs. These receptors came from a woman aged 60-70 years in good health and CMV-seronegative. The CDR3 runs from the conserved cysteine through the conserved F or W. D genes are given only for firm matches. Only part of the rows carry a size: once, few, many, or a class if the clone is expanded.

CASGTTGMNYGYTF TGTGCCAGCGGGACGACAGGGATGAACTATGGCTACACCTTC 14 TRBD1 once TRBJ1-2 TRBV5-4
CAISDSGGQYQETQYF TGTGCCATCAGTGATAGCGGGGGGCAGTACCAAGAGACCCAGTACTTC 16 TRBD2 . TRBJ2-5 TRBV10-3
CASSLILAQGLAYEQYF TGTGCCAGCAGCTTAATATTGGCTCAGGGGCTAGCCTACGAGCAGTACTTC 17 . . TRBJ2-7 TRBV7-2
CASSRRRTSSSYEQYF TGTGCCAGCAGCCGACGCAGGACTAGCAGCTCCTACGAGCAGTACTTC 16 TRBD2 . TRBJ2-7 TRBV7-2
CASSVAIAGGPKNEQFF TGTGCCAGCAGCGTAGCGATAGCGGGAGGGCCGAAAAATGAGCAGTTCTTC 17 TRBD2 . TRBJ2-1 TRBV9
CASSSQGRGSFYEQFF TGTGCCAGCAGTTCACAGGGCAGGGGATCGTTCTATGAGCAGTTCTTC 16 . . TRBJ2-1 TRBV7-2
CASSPYAPGTNEKLFF TGTGCCAGCAGTCCCTACGCCCCGGGTACTAATGAAAAACTGTTTTTT 16 . . TRBJ1-4 TRBV28
CASSPLQGLSGNTIYF TGTGCCAGCAGCCCCCTACAGGGCCTCTCTGGAAACACCATATATTTT 16 . . TRBJ1-3 TRBV6-6
CASSALTGGNSPLHF TGTGCCAGCAGTGCCCTGACAGGGGGTAATTCACCCCTCCACTTT 15 TRBD1 . TRBJ1-6 TRBV2
CASSGTGQTNYGYTF TGTGCCAGCAGTGGTACGGGACAAACAAACTATGGCTACACCTTC 15 . . TRBJ1-2 TRBV6-1
CASSPAGTPVEGFF TGTGCCAGCAGCCCGGCCGGGACACCGGTTGAGGGGTTCTTC 14 . . TRBJ2-1 TRBV7-9
CASSYGGSTEAFF TGTGCCAGCAGTTACGGGGGGTCGACTGAAGCTTTCTTT 13 . once TRBJ1-1 TRBV6-5
CASSVLVSRNEQFF TGTGCCAGCAGTGTCCTAGTCTCACGCAATGAGCAGTTCTTC 14 . . TRBJ2-1 TRBV2
CASSGKTSGGSNEQFF TGTGCCAGCAGCGGGAAGACTAGCGGGGGCTCCAATGAGCAGTTCTTC 16 TRBD2 . TRBJ2-1 TRBV7-9
CASSLGRRSPLHF TGCGCCAGCAGCCTGGGGAGGCGCTCACCCCTCCACTTT 13 . few TRBJ1-6 TRBV5-1
CASSLRQEAYEQYF TGCGCCAGCAGCTTAAGGCAGGAGGCCTACGAGCAGTACTTC 14 . . TRBJ2-7 TRBV5-1
CASRLAGGPSDTQYF TGTGCCAGCAGGCTAGCGGGGGGGCCCTCGGATACGCAGTATTTT 15 TRBD2 . TRBJ2-3 TRBV13
CASSPRTGGSGANVLTF TGTGCCAGCAGTCCCAGGACAGGGGGTTCTGGGGCCAACGTCCTGACTTTC 17 TRBD1 . TRBJ2-6 TRBV27
CASSPWGLAGANNEQFF TGTGCCAGCAGCCCCTGGGGACTAGCGGGGGCGAACAATGAGCAGTTCTTC 17 TRBD2 . TRBJ2-1 TRBV7-9
CASSLGQGYEKLFF TGTGCCAGCAGCCTAGGACAGGGTTATGAAAAACTGTTTTTT 14 TRBD1 . TRBJ1-4 TRBV7-2
CASSQYLGTSGGANPTYNEQFF TGCGCCAGCAGCCAATACCTTGGGACTAGCGGGGGGGCGAACCCCACTTACAATGAGCAGTTCTTC 22 TRBD2 . TRBJ2-1 TRBV4-3
CASSPTGNNEQFF TGTGCCAGCAGCCCGACAGGGAACAATGAGCAGTTCTTC 13 TRBD1 few TRBJ2-1 TRBV5-6